This record concerns one T cell receptor beta chain sequence. What it binds is not known. This sample was taken from a study of blood T cells in healthy people across ages. Trimming removed 7 bases at V and 2 bases at J, with 11 bases between. The V gene's germline CDR1 is SQVTM and CDR2 ANQGSEA. CDR3 length equals 12 residues. Using a J-beta primer mix together with a sample-barcoded 5' primer, a second PCR was run for about 6 to 11 cycles. Every cDNA molecule bore a tag from a template-switch adaptor containing 12 random nucleotides. From the 5' RACE reads, TCRdb called clonotypes with MiXCR, one entry per CDR3 protein. The sample has about 1,400,000 distinct CDR3 sequences, approximately 60% seen once. General study results and limits: The recorded TCR beta diversity per million T cells decreased in a roughly linear manner with age.

This TCR derives from a man between 18 and 35 years old in good health. This chain joins TRBV29-1 and TRBJ2-5, with D unclear. Input material: blood. The CDR3 DNA follows: TGCAGCGCCGTGACTCTTCAAGAGACCCAGTACTTC. The encoded protein is CSAVTLQETQYF. Based on the CDR3 plus reference TRBV29-1 and TRBJ2-5, the full variable domain is SAVISQKPSRDICQRGTSLTIQCQVDSQVTMMFWYRQQPGQSLTLIATANQGSEATYESGFVIDKFPISRPNLTFSTLTVSNMSPEDSSIYLCSAVTLQETQYFGPGTRLLVL.